The 24 T cell receptor beta chains presented below share a single source sample, sequenced in a study of blood T cells in healthy people across ages. Using a J-beta primer mix together with a sample-barcoded 5' primer, a second PCR was run for about 7 to 12 cycles. MiXCR, run by TCRdb on the 5' RACE reads, gives a single entry per CDR3 protein. The sample yields roughly 1.6 million distinct CDR3 sequences, about 35% seen once. The sample comprised blood. Receptor source: a woman aged 25 to 39 in good health.

In its sample, this clonotype was seen a few times. The chain joins TRBV10-3 to TRBJ2-7; 9 nucleotides match TRBD2. Germline CDR1 is ENHRY and CDR2 is SYGVKD. The CDR3 consists of 14 residues. The V and J ends lost 2 bases and 5 bases, in that order; junction bases with no gene match: 4. The CDR3: CAISEGTSYHEQYF. In DNA, the CDR3 is TGTGCCATCAGTGAGGGGACTAGCTATCACGAGCAGTACTTC.

The genes are TRBV5-1 and TRBJ1-1; D gene uncertain. The CDR3 has 10 amino acids. Germline CDR1 and CDR2: SGHRS and YFSETQ. Deletions cut 4 bases from V and 12 bases from J, with 10 bases between. The CDR3 DNA is TGCGCCAGCAGCCGGGAAGGAACTTTCTTT. Its protein is CASSREGTFF. Full variable domain (outside the CDR3, taken from reference TRBV5-1 and TRBJ1-1): KAGVTQTPRYLIKTRGQQVTLSCSPISGHRSVSWYQQTPGQGLQFLFEYFSETQRNKGNFPGRFSGRQFSNSRSEMNVSTLELGDSALYLCASSREGTFFGQGTRLTVV.

The chain carries TRBV20-1 and TRBJ1-1, with unresolved D. The CDR3 spans 15 residues. CDR1 and CDR2 (germline): DFQATT, SNEGSKA (reference sequence). V lost 0 bases and J 1 base, leaving 12 bases between the germline ends. This chain's CDR3 is CSAREGRTRNTEAFF. CDR3 in DNA: TGCAGTGCTAGAGAAGGACGGACTCGGAACACTGAAGCTTTCTTT.

The gene calls are TRBV28 and TRBJ2-3; 11 bases align to TRBD2. Germline lookup yields CDR1 MDHEN and CDR2 SYDVKM. Unmatched junction bases numbered 9, after V lost 1 base and J lost 3 bases. This CDR3 has 18 amino acids. The chain's CDR3 is CASSLSGPGLAVTDTQYF. CDR3 nucleotide sequence: TGTGCCAGCAGTTTATCTGGACCGGGACTAGCGGTTACAGATACGCAGTATTTT. Full variable domain (rest looked up from reference TRBV28 and TRBJ2-3): DVKVTQSSRYLVKRTGEKVFLECVQDMDHENMFWYRQDPGLGLRLIYFSYDVKMKEKGDIPEGYSVSREKKERFSLILESASTNQTSMYLCASSLSGPGLAVTDTQYFGPGTRLTVL.

This clonotype is a singleton in its sample. The V and J genes are TRBV6-1 and TRBJ1-5, with unresolved D. The CDR3 is 15 amino acids. V shed 5 bases and J shed 1 base, with 12 bases lying between them. Germline CDR1 is MNHNS and CDR2 is SASEGT. For the CDR3, the DNA is TGTGCCAGCAGTCCCACAGACAACAGCAATCAGCCCCAGCATTTT. The encoded protein is CASSPTDNSNQPQHF.

This clonotype was observed a few times. The rearrangement uses TRBV12-3 or TRBV12-4 and TRBJ1-1; D gene unclear. V was shortened by 8 bases and J by 5 bases, with 15 bases between the two germline ends. The CDR3 has 13 residues. In nucleotides, the CDR3 is TGTGCCAGCTCGAGGGCAGGTTGGACTGAAGCTTTCTTT. This codes for CASSRAGWTEAFF.

The chain is built from TRBV30 and TRBJ1-1; a weak D match, TRBD1 (5 bases). The CDR3 spans 13 residues. Germline values: CDR1 GTSNPN, CDR2 SVGIG (reference sequence). With 3 bases removed from V and 1 base from J, the gap between germline ends came to 9 bases. CDR3: CAWRAGKNTEAFF. The CDR3 bases are TGTGCCTGGAGAGCAGGGAAGAACACTGAAGCTTTCTTT.

The J gene is TRBJ2-1, the V gene TRBV2; 7 positions match TRBD2. Judging by the DNA end, TRBJ2-7 fits better; the J call may be wrong. The CDR3 spans 15 residues. Germline loops: CDR1 SNHLY, CDR2 FYNNEI. DNA of the CDR3: TGTGCCAGCACTCCCAGGGACTACGGCTACAATGAGCAGTACTTC. Translated, it gives CASTPRDYGYNEQYF.

This clonotype was counted between two and nine times. V gene TRBV4-1 combines with J gene TRBJ2-3; D is uncertain. CDR3 size: 13 residues. CDR1 is MGHRA, CDR2 YSYEKL, per germline. V lost 3 bases and J lost 2, with 6 bases in between. The CDR3 DNA is TGCGCCAGCAGCCAGTATTACACAGATACGCAGTATTTT. This codes for CASSQYYTDTQYF.

This chain uses TRBV6-5 with TRBJ2-1; 14 bases line up with TRBD2. The CDR3 has 17 amino acids. V lost 4 bases to trimming and J lost 9 bases; unmatched junction nucleotides: 11. Germline V lookup: CDR1 MNHEY, CDR2 SVGAGI. CDR3 amino acids: CASSSHKTSGGAGEQFF. DNA for the CDR3: TGTGCCAGCAGTTCTCACAAGACTAGCGGGGGGGCAGGTGAGCAGTTCTTC.

The chain couples TRBV2 to TRBJ1-5; D not resolved. The germline V gene has CDR1 SNHLY and CDR2 FYNNEI. V lost 6 bases to trimming and J lost 0 bases, with 15 bases between them. This CDR3 comprises 16 residues. As DNA, the CDR3 is TGTGCCAGCAGGGACGCCTCGGCGAGTAGCAATCAGCCCCAGCATTTT. This gives the protein CASRDASASSNQPQHF.

This clonotype was seen a few times. The gene calls are TRBV20-1 and TRBJ2-7; 8 bases fit TRBD1. There are 14 residues in the CDR3. Germline V gene data show CDR1 as DFQATT and CDR2 as SNEGSKA (reference sequence). The ends lost 5 bases at V and 3 bases at J; junction bases unmatched: 9. The CDR3 here is CSAPGTGRHYEQYF. Written as DNA, the CDR3 is TGCAGTGCTCCCGGGACAGGTAGACACTACGAGCAGTACTTC.

The genes are TRBV29-1 and TRBJ1-1; D unresolved. From germline, CDR1 is SQVTM and CDR2 ANQGSEA. The CDR3 is 14 amino acids. V was pared by 3 bases and J by 4 bases, with 15 bases between. Here the CDR3 DNA reads TGCAGCGTTGATTGGACCTATGGAGGCACTGAAGCTTTCTTT. Amino acid sequence: CSVDWTYGGTEAFF.

This clonotype was counted only a few times. The J gene is TRBJ2-3, the V gene TRBV25-1, with 10 nucleotides matching TRBD2. V lost 4 bases and J lost 7; bases outside the gene matches: 8. Per germline, CDR1 MGHDK and CDR2 SYGVNS. This CDR3 has 15 amino acids. The CDR3 loop is CASSASGGAVYTQYF. CDR3 sequence (DNA): TGTGCCAGCAGTGCGAGCGGGGGGGCCGTATATACGCAGTATTTT.

The V call is TRBV27, the J call TRBJ2-3; possible D gene TRBD2, 6 bases. The CDR3 runs 14 residues. Trimming pared 5 bases from V and 6 bases from J, leaving 15 bases between. From germline, CDR1 is MNHEY and CDR2 SMNVEV (reference sequence). CDR3 residues: CASSRAGRVDTQYF. The DNA of the CDR3 is TGTGCCAGCAGTAGGGCGGGACGTGTGGATACGCAGTATTTT.

A few counts support this clonotype. This chain connects TRBV12-3 or TRBV12-4 to TRBJ2-6; no definite D call. V was trimmed by 10 bases and J by 0 bases, leaving 10 bases between them. CDR3 size: 14 residues. In nucleotides, the CDR3 is TGTGCCACCCAGGATAGCTCTGGGGCCAACGTCCTGACTTTC. Protein product: CATQDSSGANVLTF.

This clonotype was observed at least ten times. The V gene is TRBV20-1, the J gene TRBJ2-2; 8 positions agree with TRBD1. V gave up 0 bases and J gave up 6 bases; unmatched junction bases: 3. Germline assignment: CDR1 DFQATT and CDR2 SNEGSKA (reference sequence). This CDR3 spans 14 amino acids. This chain's CDR3 is CSARDQQGAGELFF. In nucleotides, the CDR3 is TGCAGTGCTAGAGATCAACAGGGGGCCGGGGAGCTGTTTTTT.

Only a few counts were recorded for this clonotype. This rearrangement joins TRBV12-3 or TRBV12-4 to TRBJ2-5; D remains unclear. The V end lost 1 base, the J end lost 4 bases, and 4 bases lay between the germline ends. The CDR3 is 12 amino acids. CDR3 sequence (DNA): TGTGCCAGCAGTTTAGACCCAGAGACCCAGTACTTC. It encodes CASSLDPETQYF.

The chain joins TRBV5-1 to TRBJ2-7, with TRBD2 matching over 11 bases. The CDR3 is 18 residues long. The germline V gene has CDR1 SGHRS and CDR2 YFSETQ. The J segment lost 2 bases and the V segment lost 4 bases, leaving 14 bases of the junction unmatched. CDR3 in amino acids: CASSPRGSSGRTPYEQYF. The DNA for the CDR3 is TGCGCCAGCAGCCCTAGGGGGTCTAGCGGGAGGACCCCCTACGAGCAGTACTTC.

CDR3: CSARGDRGAYEQYF. Here the CDR3 DNA reads TGCAGTGCTAGGGGGGACAGGGGGGCCTACGAGCAGTACTTC. J is TRBJ2-7 and V is TRBV20-1; TRBD1 matches at 11 bases. CDR3 size: 14 residues. The ends lost 3 bases at V and 2 bases at J; junction bases unmatched: 3. Germline CDR1 DFQATT, CDR2 SNEGSKA (reference sequence).

This clonotype was counted only a few times. The V and J genes are TRBV3-1 and TRBJ2-1; TRBD2 matches at 12 bases. V gave up 0 bases and J gave up 2 bases; unmatched junction bases: 2. Per germline, CDR1 LGHDT and CDR2 YNNKEL (reference sequence). This CDR3 region has 17 residues. This chain's CDR3 is CASSQDRTSGTYNEQFF. The CDR3 nucleotides read TGTGCCAGCAGCCAAGATCGGACTAGCGGGACCTACAATGAGCAGTTCTTC.

Worth noting for this clonotype: Since a much larger clone is just one base distant, this may be a read error. V gene TRBV28 combines with J gene TRBJ2-1; no reliable D call. Germline values: CDR1 MDHEN, CDR2 SYDVKM. V was shortened by 3 bases and J by 7 bases, with 16 bases between the two germline ends. The CDR3 has 15 amino acids. CDR3 DNA: TGTGCCAGCAGTTTTGGTGGGATAGGGAAGAATGAGCAGTTCTTC. This sequence encodes CASSFGGIGKNEQFF.

The chain links TRBV5-1 to TRBJ1-2; the D gene is possibly TRBD1 (5 bases). Between the trimmed V and J ends, which lost 4 bases and 8 bases, there was a span of 18 bases. The germline V gene encodes CDR1 SGHRS and CDR2 YFSETQ. The CDR3 sequence is 14 residues long. The CDR3 sequence is CASSHPGDSGGYTF. The CDR3 DNA follows: TGCGCCAGCAGCCACCCGGGAGACAGTGGAGGCTACACCTTC.

This chain uses TRBV20-1 with TRBJ1-4; 11 nucleotides agree with TRBD1. The CDR3 runs 15 residues. After removal of 5 bases from V and 4 bases from J, the junction contained 6 bases not matched to a gene. From germline, CDR1 is DFQATT and CDR2 SNEGSKA (reference sequence). The CDR3 reads CSAWGQGGYNEKLFF. The CDR3 nucleotides read TGCAGTGCTTGGGGACAGGGGGGTTATAATGAAAAACTGTTTTTT.